In its sample, the clone carrying this T cell receptor (beta chain) was seen a few times. Antigen: not known. The data are from a study of CD8 T cells in ankylosing spondylitis. The study, taken as a whole, reports: Peripheral blood held disease-linked clones only at relatively low frequency, and these were CD8+. A TCR beta motif of roughly 8 highly homologous variants seemed to mark ankylosing spondylitis blood.

For TCR beta, libraries came from quantitative 5'-RACE with molecular barcodes. TCRdb itself ran the 5' RACE reads through MiXCR, one entry per CDR3 protein. The sample yields about 340,000 distinct CDR3 sequences, 14% to 15% seen once. Germline assignment: CDR1 MGHRA and CDR2 YSYEKL. CDR3 size: 16 residues. Trimming took 1 base from V and 2 from J; bases not matched to a gene: 3. This TCR came from a male donor with ankylosing spondylitis or in good health (not recorded which). The chain combines TRBV4-1 with TRBJ2-3, with 10 nucleotides matching TRBD2. The sample comprised blood, either unsorted or a sorted T cell fraction (not recorded which). CDR3 region: CASSQGSGGHTDTQYF. Written as DNA, the CDR3 is TGCGCCAGCAGCCAAGGTAGCGGGGGGCACACAGATACGCAGTATTTT.